Listed below are T cell receptor beta chains from one sample, sequenced in a study of identical twins. TCRdb re-called the 5' RACE reads through MiXCR, storing one row per CDR3 protein. The table has under 500,000 distinct CDR3 sequences, approximately 15% seen once. These sequences were also reported in another study, on yellow fever vaccine responses in identical twins.

The sequencing input was CD4+ T cells sorted from blood. All receptors come from a woman aged 18-29 years in good health. CDR3s include the opening cysteine and the closing phenylalanine or tryptophan. The size of a clone is reported for some rows only, either as once, few or many, or as a class for expanded clones.

cdr3_aa: CASSWTPAYTGELFF
j_call: TRBJ2-2
clone_size: .
cdr3_length: 15
v_call: TRBV7-6

cdr3_aa: CASSLGMYYEQYF
j_call: TRBJ2-7
clone_size: few
cdr3_length: 13
v_call: TRBV7-3

cdr3_aa: CASSGLTGLSGYTF
j_call: TRBJ1-2
clone_size: few
cdr3_length: 14
v_call: TRBV3-1

cdr3_aa: CASSVGGRGPSTDTQYF
j_call: TRBJ2-3
clone_size: few
cdr3_length: 17
v_call: TRBV9

cdr3_aa: CSVVPGQGVHEQYF
j_call: TRBJ2-7
clone_size: .
cdr3_length: 14
v_call: TRBV29-1

cdr3_aa: CASSTQGKQYF
j_call: TRBJ2-7
clone_size: .
cdr3_length: 11
v_call: TRBV6-5

cdr3_aa: CASSQGGTNTEAFF
j_call: TRBJ1-1
clone_size: many
cdr3_length: 14
v_call: TRBV4-2

cdr3_aa: CATAPPTGTQYF
j_call: TRBJ2-5
clone_size: .
cdr3_length: 12
v_call: TRBV6-2/TRBV6-3

cdr3_aa: CAIRGVAGEGAHNEQFF
j_call: TRBJ2-1
clone_size: many
cdr3_length: 17
v_call: TRBV10-3

cdr3_aa: CSVEAGTGINYGYTF
j_call: TRBJ1-2
clone_size: .
cdr3_length: 15
v_call: TRBV29-1

cdr3_aa: CASSLTGVANEQFF
j_call: TRBJ2-1
clone_size: few
cdr3_length: 14
v_call: TRBV4-3

cdr3_aa: CASSQVDRGNHEQYF
j_call: TRBJ2-7
clone_size: few
cdr3_length: 15
v_call: TRBV4-3

cdr3_aa: CASSYSRQGTYEQYF
j_call: TRBJ2-7
clone_size: .
cdr3_length: 15
v_call: TRBV6-2/TRBV6-3

cdr3_aa: CASSFLSGQLPVLSYEQYF
j_call: TRBJ2-7
clone_size: many
cdr3_length: 19
v_call: TRBV5-1

cdr3_aa: CASSPTSRGAYEQYF
j_call: TRBJ2-7
clone_size: .
cdr3_length: 15
v_call: TRBV3-1

cdr3_aa: CASSDRTSGAETQYF
j_call: TRBJ2-5
clone_size: .
cdr3_length: 15
v_call: TRBV10-2

cdr3_aa: CASKQGDTEAFF
j_call: TRBJ1-1
clone_size: many
cdr3_length: 12
v_call: TRBV11-1

cdr3_aa: CASSLEGTVLYEQYF
j_call: TRBJ2-7
clone_size: .
cdr3_length: 15
v_call: TRBV7-9

cdr3_aa: CASSLTVIGTQYF
j_call: TRBJ2-3
clone_size: .
cdr3_length: 13
v_call: TRBV7-9

cdr3_aa: CASSQDRSSYEQYF
j_call: TRBJ2-7
clone_size: many
cdr3_length: 14
v_call: TRBV6-2/TRBV6-3

cdr3_aa: CSARGTGRNSYNSPLHF
j_call: TRBJ1-6
clone_size: .
cdr3_length: 17
v_call: TRBV20-1

cdr3_aa: CASIPNRDSYYEQYF
j_call: TRBJ2-7
clone_size: .
cdr3_length: 15
v_call: TRBV28

cdr3_aa: CASGLAADSYEQYF
j_call: TRBJ2-7
clone_size: many
cdr3_length: 14
v_call: TRBV5-1

cdr3_aa: CASGLWDSNNEQFF
j_call: TRBJ2-1
clone_size: .
cdr3_length: 14
v_call: TRBV6-2/TRBV6-3

cdr3_aa: CATTRGTSGELFF
j_call: TRBJ2-2
clone_size: few
cdr3_length: 13
v_call: TRBV28

cdr3_aa: CASTSLLALSYNEQFF
j_call: TRBJ2-1
clone_size: few
cdr3_length: 16
v_call: TRBV6-2/TRBV6-3

cdr3_aa: CASSQDKARGKEGSYEQYF
j_call: TRBJ2-7
clone_size: few
cdr3_length: 19
v_call: TRBV14

cdr3_aa: CSARTGGLYNEQFF
j_call: TRBJ2-1
clone_size: few
cdr3_length: 14
v_call: TRBV20-1

cdr3_aa: CASSPTGTTYEQYF
j_call: TRBJ2-7
clone_size: .
cdr3_length: 14
v_call: TRBV28

cdr3_aa: CASSLDGGKLSYEQYF
j_call: TRBJ2-7
clone_size: many
cdr3_length: 16
v_call: TRBV11-2

cdr3_aa: CASSQDWTGATEAFF
j_call: TRBJ1-1
clone_size: .
cdr3_length: 15
v_call: TRBV4-2

cdr3_aa: CAIRGSGKFGEQYF
j_call: TRBJ2-7
clone_size: few
cdr3_length: 14
v_call: TRBV10-3

cdr3_aa: CASSLARSSYNEQFF
j_call: TRBJ2-1
clone_size: many
cdr3_length: 15
v_call: TRBV7-7

cdr3_aa: CASSARGRDTEAFF
j_call: TRBJ1-1
clone_size: few
cdr3_length: 14
v_call: TRBV27

cdr3_aa: CASSKFWGEAYEQYF
j_call: TRBJ2-7
clone_size: .
cdr3_length: 15
v_call: TRBV21-1

cdr3_aa: CASRRTGKAGELFF
j_call: TRBJ2-2
clone_size: .
cdr3_length: 14
v_call: TRBV12-3/TRBV12-4

cdr3_aa: CASSPRGTSDVYEQYF
j_call: TRBJ2-7
clone_size: .
cdr3_length: 16
v_call: TRBV21-1

cdr3_aa: CASTPQTGGSPLHF
j_call: TRBJ1-6
clone_size: .
cdr3_length: 14
v_call: TRBV5-1

cdr3_aa: CASSLSGTGAWEQYF
j_call: TRBJ2-7
clone_size: few
cdr3_length: 15
v_call: TRBV7-2

cdr3_aa: CASSPGTSGYNEQFF
j_call: TRBJ2-1
clone_size: many
cdr3_length: 15
v_call: TRBV12-3/TRBV12-4

cdr3_aa: CASSLDGVDGYTF
j_call: TRBJ1-2
clone_size: many
cdr3_length: 13
v_call: TRBV5-1

cdr3_aa: CASSLTGHRNIQYF
j_call: TRBJ2-4
clone_size: few
cdr3_length: 14
v_call: TRBV7-2

cdr3_aa: CASTPWDTGELFF
j_call: TRBJ2-2
clone_size: many
cdr3_length: 13
v_call: TRBV12-3/TRBV12-4

cdr3_aa: CASREGANVLTF
j_call: TRBJ2-6
clone_size: .
cdr3_length: 12
v_call: TRBV28

cdr3_aa: CATRTGGDGELFF
j_call: TRBJ2-2
clone_size: .
cdr3_length: 13
v_call: TRBV24-1

cdr3_aa: CASTPITGQGGEQYF
j_call: TRBJ2-7
clone_size: few
cdr3_length: 15
v_call: TRBV12-3/TRBV12-4

cdr3_aa: CASSATGWNEQFF
j_call: TRBJ2-1
clone_size: few
cdr3_length: 13
v_call: TRBV25-1

cdr3_aa: CASSATGTSGVLEQYF
j_call: TRBJ2-7
clone_size: .
cdr3_length: 16
v_call: TRBV9

cdr3_aa: CASSPRLQETQYF
j_call: TRBJ2-5
clone_size: few
cdr3_length: 13
v_call: TRBV12-3/TRBV12-4

cdr3_aa: CATSRDRGQREFF
j_call: TRBJ2-1
clone_size: .
cdr3_length: 13
v_call: TRBV15

cdr3_aa: CASTLQGSGQPQHF
j_call: TRBJ1-5
clone_size: .
cdr3_length: 14
v_call: TRBV28

cdr3_aa: CASTSSVDTQYF
j_call: TRBJ2-3
clone_size: many
cdr3_length: 12
v_call: TRBV6-2/TRBV6-3

cdr3_aa: CASSPGTLSVNEKFF
j_call: TRBJ2-1
clone_size: .
cdr3_length: 15
v_call: TRBV11-2

cdr3_aa: CASSLSSGQGLDYTF
j_call: TRBJ1-2
clone_size: .
cdr3_length: 15
v_call: TRBV7-6

cdr3_aa: CASSMTVDTEAFF
j_call: TRBJ1-1
clone_size: .
cdr3_length: 13
v_call: TRBV19

cdr3_aa: CASSEGGRVGEQFF
j_call: TRBJ2-1
clone_size: .
cdr3_length: 14
v_call: TRBV10-1

cdr3_aa: CATSREKKTSGLANSYEQYF
j_call: TRBJ2-7
clone_size: .
cdr3_length: 20
v_call: TRBV15

cdr3_aa: CASRETGTISNGYTF
j_call: TRBJ1-2
clone_size: few
cdr3_length: 15
v_call: TRBV12-3/TRBV12-4

cdr3_aa: CASSQEGWKTQYF
j_call: TRBJ2-5
clone_size: .
cdr3_length: 13
v_call: TRBV4-1